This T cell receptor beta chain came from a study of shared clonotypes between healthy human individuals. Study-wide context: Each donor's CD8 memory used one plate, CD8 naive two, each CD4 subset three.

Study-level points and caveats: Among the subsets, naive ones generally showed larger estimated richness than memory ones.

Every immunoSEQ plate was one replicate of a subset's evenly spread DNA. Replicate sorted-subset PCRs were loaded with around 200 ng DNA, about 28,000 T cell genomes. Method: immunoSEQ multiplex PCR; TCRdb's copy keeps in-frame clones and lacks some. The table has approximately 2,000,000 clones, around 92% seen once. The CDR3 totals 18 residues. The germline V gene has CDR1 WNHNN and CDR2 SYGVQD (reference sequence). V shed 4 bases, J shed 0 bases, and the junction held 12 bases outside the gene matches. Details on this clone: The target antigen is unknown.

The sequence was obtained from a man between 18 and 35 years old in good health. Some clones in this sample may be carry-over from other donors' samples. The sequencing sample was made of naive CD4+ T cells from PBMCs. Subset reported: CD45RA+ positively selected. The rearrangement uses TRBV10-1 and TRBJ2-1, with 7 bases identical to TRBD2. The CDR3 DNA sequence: TGCGCCAGCAGTGGTAGGCCTAGCGGAGGGGTCTCCTACAATGAGCAGTTCTTC. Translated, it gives CASSGRPSGGVSYNEQFF.